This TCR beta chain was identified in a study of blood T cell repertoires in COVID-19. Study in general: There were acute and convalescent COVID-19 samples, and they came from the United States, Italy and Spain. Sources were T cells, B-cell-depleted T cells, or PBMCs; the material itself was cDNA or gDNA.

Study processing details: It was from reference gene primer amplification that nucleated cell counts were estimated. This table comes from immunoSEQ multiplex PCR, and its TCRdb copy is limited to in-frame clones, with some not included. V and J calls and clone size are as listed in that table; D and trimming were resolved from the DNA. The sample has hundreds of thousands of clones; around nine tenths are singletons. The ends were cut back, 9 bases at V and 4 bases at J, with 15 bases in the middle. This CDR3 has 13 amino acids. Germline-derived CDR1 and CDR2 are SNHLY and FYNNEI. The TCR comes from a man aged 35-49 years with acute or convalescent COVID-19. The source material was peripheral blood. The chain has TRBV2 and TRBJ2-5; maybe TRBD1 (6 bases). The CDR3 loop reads CASRSRGRETQYF. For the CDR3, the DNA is TGTGCCAGTCGGTCTAGGGGGAGAGAGACCCAGTACTTC. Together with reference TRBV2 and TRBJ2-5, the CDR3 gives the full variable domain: EPEVTQTPSHQVTQMGQEVILRCVPISNHLYFYWYRQILGQKVEFLVSFYNNEISEKSEIFDDQFSVERPDGSNFTLKIRSTKLEDSAMYFCASRSRGRETQYFGPGTRLLVL.